This section outlines one T cell receptor (beta chain) sequence together with its context. Study processing details: Using reference gene primer amplification, nucleated cell counts were estimated. Clones were read by immunoSEQ multiplex PCR, and TCRdb kept only the in-frame ones, dropping some. That table furnishes V, J and clone size, whereas the DNA furnished D and trimming. The table has 200,000 to 300,000 clones, 80% to 90% seen once. These data are taken from a study of blood T cell repertoires in COVID-19. As for the study in general: Acute and convalescent COVID-19 samples came from the United States, Italy and Spain. The cDNA or gDNA used as material had been derived from T cells, B-cell-depleted T cells, or PBMCs.

The CDR3 is 12 amino acids. Germline loops: CDR1 MGHRA, CDR2 YSYEKL. V was pared by 10 bases and J by 4 bases, with 13 bases between. The receptor comes from a man in his thirties or forties with active or convalescent COVID-19. The chain employs TRBV4-1 and TRBJ2-5; tentative D call: TRBD1 (5 bases). Sequences were obtained from peripheral blood. The CDR3 region is CATAGYGETQYF. The DNA for the CDR3 is TGCGCCACCGCAGGGTACGGAGAGACCCAGTACTTC.